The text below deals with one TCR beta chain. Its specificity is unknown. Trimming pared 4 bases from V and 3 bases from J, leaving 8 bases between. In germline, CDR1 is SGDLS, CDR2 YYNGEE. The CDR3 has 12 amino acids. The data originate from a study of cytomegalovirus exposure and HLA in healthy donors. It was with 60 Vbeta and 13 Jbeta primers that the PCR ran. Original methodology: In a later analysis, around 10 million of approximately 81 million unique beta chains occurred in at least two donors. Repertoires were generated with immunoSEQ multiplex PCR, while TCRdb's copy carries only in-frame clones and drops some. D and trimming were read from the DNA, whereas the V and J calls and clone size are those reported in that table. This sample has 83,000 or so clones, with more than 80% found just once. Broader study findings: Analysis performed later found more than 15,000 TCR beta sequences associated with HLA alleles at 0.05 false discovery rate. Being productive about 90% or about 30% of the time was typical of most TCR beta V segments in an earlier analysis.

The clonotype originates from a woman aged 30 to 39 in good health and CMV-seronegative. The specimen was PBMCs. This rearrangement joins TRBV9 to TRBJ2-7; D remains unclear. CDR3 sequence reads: CASSPSDYEQYF. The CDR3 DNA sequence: TGTGCCAGCAGCCCCAGCGACTACGAGCAGTACTTC.